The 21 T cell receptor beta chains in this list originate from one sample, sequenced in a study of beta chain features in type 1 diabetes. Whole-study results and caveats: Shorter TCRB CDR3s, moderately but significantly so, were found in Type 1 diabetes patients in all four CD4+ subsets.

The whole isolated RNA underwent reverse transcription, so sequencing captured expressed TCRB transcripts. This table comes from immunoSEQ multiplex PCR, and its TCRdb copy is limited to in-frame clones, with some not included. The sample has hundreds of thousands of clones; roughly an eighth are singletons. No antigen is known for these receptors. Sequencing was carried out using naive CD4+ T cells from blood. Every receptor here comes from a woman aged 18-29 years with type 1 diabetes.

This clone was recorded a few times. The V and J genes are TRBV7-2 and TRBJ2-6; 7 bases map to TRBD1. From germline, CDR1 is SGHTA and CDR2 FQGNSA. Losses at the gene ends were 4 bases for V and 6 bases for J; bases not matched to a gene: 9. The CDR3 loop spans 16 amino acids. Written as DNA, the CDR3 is TGTGCCAGCAGCTCCTTTCGACAGGGCGCGGCCAACGTCCTGACTTTC. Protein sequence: CASSSFRQGAANVLTF.

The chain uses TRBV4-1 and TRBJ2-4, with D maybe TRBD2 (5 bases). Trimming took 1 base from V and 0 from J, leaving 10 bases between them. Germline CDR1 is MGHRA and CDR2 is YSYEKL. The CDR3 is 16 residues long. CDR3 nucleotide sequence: TGCGCCAGCAGCCAAGTCCCAGCGGTAGCCAAAAACATTCAGTACTTC. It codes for CASSQVPAVAKNIQYF.

The DNA of the CDR3 is TGTGCCATCACCCCGGACAGGGACAATGAAAAACTGTTTTTT. It specifies CAITPDRDNEKLFF. The V and J genes are TRBV10-3 and TRBJ1-4; 8 bases align to TRBD1. V shed 7 bases, J shed 5 bases, and the junction held 6 bases outside the gene matches. Germline CDR1 reads ENHRY; CDR2 reads SYGVKD. The CDR3 runs 14 residues.

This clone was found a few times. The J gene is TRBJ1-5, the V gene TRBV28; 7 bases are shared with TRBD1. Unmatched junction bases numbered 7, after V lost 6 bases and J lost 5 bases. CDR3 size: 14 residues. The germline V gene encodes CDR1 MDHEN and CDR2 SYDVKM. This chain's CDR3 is CASSPGQVHQPQHF. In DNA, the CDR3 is TGTGCCAGCAGCCCCGGACAGGTCCATCAGCCCCAGCATTTT. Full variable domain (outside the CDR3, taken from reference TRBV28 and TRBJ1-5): DVKVTQSSRYLVKRTGEKVFLECVQDMDHENMFWYRQDPGLGLRLIYFSYDVKMKEKGDIPEGYSVSREKKERFSLILESASTNQTSMYLCASSPGQVHQPQHFGDGTRLSIL.

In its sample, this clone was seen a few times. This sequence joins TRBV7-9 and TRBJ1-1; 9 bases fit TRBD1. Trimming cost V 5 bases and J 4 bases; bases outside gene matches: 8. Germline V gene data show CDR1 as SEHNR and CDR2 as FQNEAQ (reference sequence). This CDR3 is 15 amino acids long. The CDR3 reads CASSTSRTGVTEAFF. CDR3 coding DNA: TGTGCCAGCAGCACATCGAGGACAGGGGTCACTGAAGCTTTCTTT.

The CDR3 bases are TGTGCCAGCAGTTTAGACAGTGACTCTGGGGCCAACGTCCTGACTTTC. Its protein is CASSLDSDSGANVLTF. This chain connects TRBV28 to TRBJ2-6; D perhaps matches TRBD1 (5 bases). Germline V gene sequence: CDR1 MDHEN, CDR2 SYDVKM. V gave up 2 bases and J gave up 0 bases, with 8 bases separating them. This CDR3 contains 16 residues.

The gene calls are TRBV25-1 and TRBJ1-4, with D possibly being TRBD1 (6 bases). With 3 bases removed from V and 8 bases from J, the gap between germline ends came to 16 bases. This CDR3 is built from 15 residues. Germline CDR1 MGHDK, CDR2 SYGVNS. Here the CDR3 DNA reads TGTGCCAGCAGTGATTGGATACAGGGATACGAAAAACTGTTTTTT. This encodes CASSDWIQGYEKLFF.

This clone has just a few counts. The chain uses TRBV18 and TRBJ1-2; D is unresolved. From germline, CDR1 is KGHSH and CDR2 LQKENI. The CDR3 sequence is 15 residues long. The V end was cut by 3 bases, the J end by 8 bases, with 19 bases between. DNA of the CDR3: TGTGCCAGCTCACCGGGATTAGAGTATGGCGGGGGCTACACCTTC. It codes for CASSPGLEYGGGYTF.

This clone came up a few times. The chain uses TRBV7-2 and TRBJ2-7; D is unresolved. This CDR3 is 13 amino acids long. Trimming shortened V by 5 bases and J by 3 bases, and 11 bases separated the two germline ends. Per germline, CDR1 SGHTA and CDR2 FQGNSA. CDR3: CASSGQQDYEQYF. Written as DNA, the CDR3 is TGTGCCAGCAGCGGCCAACAAGACTACGAGCAGTACTTC. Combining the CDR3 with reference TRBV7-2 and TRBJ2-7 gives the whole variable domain GAGVSQSPSNKVTEKGKDVELRCDPISGHTALYWYRQSLGQGLEFLIYFQGNSAPDKSGLPSDRFSAERTGGSVSTLTIQRTQQEDSAVYLCASSGQQDYEQYFGPGTRLTVT.

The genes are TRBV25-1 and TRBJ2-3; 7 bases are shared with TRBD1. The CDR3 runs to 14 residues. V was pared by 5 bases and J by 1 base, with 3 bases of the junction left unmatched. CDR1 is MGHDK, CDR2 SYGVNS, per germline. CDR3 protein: CASSPQGGTDTQYF. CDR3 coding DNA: TGTGCCAGCAGTCCCCAGGGGGGCACAGATACGCAGTATTTT.

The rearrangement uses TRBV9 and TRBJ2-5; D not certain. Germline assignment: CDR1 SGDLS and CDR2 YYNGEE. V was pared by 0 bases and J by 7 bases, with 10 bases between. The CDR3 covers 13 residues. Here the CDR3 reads CASSVGSERTQYF. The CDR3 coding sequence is TGTGCCAGCAGCGTAGGCTCTGAGAGGACCCAGTACTTC.

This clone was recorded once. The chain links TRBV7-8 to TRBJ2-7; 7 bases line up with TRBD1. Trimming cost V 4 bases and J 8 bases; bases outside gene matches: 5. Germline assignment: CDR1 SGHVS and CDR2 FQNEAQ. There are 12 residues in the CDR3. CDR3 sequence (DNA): TGTGCCAGCAGCTCAGACAGGGCGCAGCAGTACTTC. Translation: CASSSDRAQQYF.

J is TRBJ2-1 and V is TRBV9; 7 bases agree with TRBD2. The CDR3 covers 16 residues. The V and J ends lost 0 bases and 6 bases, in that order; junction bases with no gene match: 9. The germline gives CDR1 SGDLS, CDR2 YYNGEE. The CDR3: CASSVGGGLASNEQFF. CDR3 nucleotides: TGTGCCAGCAGCGTAGGGGGGGGACTCGCTAGCAATGAGCAGTTCTTC.

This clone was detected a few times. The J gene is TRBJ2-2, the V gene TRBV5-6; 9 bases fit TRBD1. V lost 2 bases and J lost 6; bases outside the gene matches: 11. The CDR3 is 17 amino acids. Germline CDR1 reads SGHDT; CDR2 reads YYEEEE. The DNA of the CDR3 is TGTGCCAGCAGCTTCATCAGGACAGGGGAGGTTCCCGGGGAGCTGTTTTTT. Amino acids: CASSFIRTGEVPGELFF.

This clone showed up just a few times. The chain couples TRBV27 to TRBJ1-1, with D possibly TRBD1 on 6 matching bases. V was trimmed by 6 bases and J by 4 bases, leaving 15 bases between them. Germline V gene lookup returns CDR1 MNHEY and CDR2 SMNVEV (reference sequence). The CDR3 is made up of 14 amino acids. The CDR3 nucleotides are TGTGCCAGCAGCGACCCCCTAGGGGGCACTGAAGCTTTCTTT. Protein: CASSDPLGGTEAFF.

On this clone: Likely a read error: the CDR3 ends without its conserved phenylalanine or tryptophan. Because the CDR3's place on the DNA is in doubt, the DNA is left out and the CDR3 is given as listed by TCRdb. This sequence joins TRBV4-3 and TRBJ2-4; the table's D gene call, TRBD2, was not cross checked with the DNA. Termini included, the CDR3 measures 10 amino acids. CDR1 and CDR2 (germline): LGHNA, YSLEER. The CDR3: CASSQVGGGV.

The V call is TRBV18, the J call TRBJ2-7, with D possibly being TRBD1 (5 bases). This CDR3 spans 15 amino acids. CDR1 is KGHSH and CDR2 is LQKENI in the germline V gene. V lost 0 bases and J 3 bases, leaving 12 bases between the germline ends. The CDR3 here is CASSPPASGFYEQYF. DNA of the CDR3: TGTGCCAGCTCACCACCTGCCTCAGGGTTCTACGAGCAGTACTTC.

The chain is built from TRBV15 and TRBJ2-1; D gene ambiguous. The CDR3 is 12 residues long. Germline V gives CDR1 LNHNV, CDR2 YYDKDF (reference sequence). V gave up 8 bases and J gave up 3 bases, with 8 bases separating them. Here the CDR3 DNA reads TGTGCCACCGGCCACAACTACAATGAGCAGTTCTTC. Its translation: CATGHNYNEQFF.

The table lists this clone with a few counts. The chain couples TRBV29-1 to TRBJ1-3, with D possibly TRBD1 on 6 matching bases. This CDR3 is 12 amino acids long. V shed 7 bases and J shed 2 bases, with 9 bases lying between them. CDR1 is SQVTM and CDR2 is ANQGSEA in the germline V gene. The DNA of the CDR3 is TGCAGCGGGGGGGGCCCTGGAAACACCATATATTTT. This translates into CSGGGPGNTIYF.

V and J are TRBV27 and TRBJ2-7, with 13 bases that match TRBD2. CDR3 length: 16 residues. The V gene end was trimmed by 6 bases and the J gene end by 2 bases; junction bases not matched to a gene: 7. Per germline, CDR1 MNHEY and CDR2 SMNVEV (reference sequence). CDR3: CASSLRLAGGTYEQYF. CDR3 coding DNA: TGTGCCAGCAGCCTGAGACTAGCGGGAGGAACCTACGAGCAGTACTTC.

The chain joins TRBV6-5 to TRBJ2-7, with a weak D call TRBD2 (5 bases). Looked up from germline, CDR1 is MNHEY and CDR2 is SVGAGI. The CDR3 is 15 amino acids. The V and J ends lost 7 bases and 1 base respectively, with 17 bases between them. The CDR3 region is CASTARGSGSYEQYF. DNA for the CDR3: TGTGCCAGCACCGCCCGAGGGTCGGGATCCTACGAGCAGTACTTC.